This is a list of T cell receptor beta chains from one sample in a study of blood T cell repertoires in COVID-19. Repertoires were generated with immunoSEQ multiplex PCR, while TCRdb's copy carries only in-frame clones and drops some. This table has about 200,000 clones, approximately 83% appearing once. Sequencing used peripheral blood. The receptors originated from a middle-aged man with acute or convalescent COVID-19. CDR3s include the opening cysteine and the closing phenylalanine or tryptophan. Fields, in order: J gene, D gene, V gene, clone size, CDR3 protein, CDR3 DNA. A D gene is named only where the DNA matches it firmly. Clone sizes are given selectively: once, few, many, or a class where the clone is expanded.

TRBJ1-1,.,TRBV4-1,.,CASSQVGSGAFF,TGCGCCAGCAGCCAGGTAGGATCCGGGGCTTTCTTT
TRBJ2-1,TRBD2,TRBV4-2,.,CASSPGTSGGFGRLEQFF,TGTGCCAGCAGCCCCGGGACTAGCGGGGGGTTTGGGCGCTTAGAGCAGTTCTTC
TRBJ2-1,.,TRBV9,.,CASSVVSPGSGNEQFF,TGTGCCAGCAGCGTAGTGTCCCCCGGGAGTGGCAATGAGCAGTTCTTC
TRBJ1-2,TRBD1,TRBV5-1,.,CASSWEQGNYGYTF,TGCGCCAGCAGCTGGGAACAGGGGAACTATGGCTACACCTTC
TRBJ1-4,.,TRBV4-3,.,CASATDDEFGANEKLFF,TGCGCCAGCGCCACTGATGACGAATTTGGAGCTAATGAAAAACTGTTTTTT
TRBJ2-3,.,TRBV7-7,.,CASSLGGGRVDTQYF,TGTGCCAGCAGCCTCGGAGGCGGGCGGGTAGATACGCAGTATTTT
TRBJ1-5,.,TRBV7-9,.,CASSLGGQNQPQHF,TGTGCCAGCAGCTTAGGGGGGCAGAATCAGCCCCAGCATTTT
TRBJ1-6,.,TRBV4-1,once,CASSQEPGKNSPLHF,TGCGCCAGCAGCCAAGAGCCAGGGAAAAATTCACCCCTCCACTTT
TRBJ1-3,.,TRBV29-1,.,CSVSGVSGNTIYF,TGCAGCGTTTCAGGGGTATCTGGAAACACCATATATTTT
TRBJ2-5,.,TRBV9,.,CASSSYPYRGETQYF,TGTGCCAGCAGCTCCTATCCCTATCGGGGAGAGACCCAGTACTTC
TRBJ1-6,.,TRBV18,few,CASSQAPGARNSPLHF,TGTGCCAGCTCCCAGGCACCTGGGGCGCGCAATTCACCCCTCCACTTT
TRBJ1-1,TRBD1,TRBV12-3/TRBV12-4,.,CASSPQQGATFF,TGTGCCAGCAGTCCCCAACAGGGGGCGACTTTCTTT
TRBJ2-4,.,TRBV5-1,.,CASSLQGIQYF,TGCGCCAGCAGCCTACAGGGTATTCAGTACTTC
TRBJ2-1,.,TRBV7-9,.,CASQAVYNEQFF,TGTGCCAGCCAGGCCGTATACAATGAGCAGTTCTTC
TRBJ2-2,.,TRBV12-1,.,CASSFNLAGNKNTGELFF,TGTGCCAGCAGCTTTAACCTAGCGGGGAACAAAAACACCGGGGAGCTGTTTTTT
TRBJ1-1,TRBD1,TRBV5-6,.,CASSPTGGPRGTEAFF,TGTGCCAGCAGCCCTACAGGGGGCCCGCGAGGCACTGAAGCTTTCTTT